This TCR beta chain was sequenced for a study of cytomegalovirus exposure and HLA in healthy donors. Study conclusions and caveats: Several of the most significant clusters appeared, in a later analysis, to be linked to common viral pathogens.

PCR employed 60 Vbeta and 13 Jbeta primers. Only in-frame clones appear in the TCRdb table, and some are missing; sequencing was by immunoSEQ multiplex PCR. The repertoire consists of approximately 81,000 clones, with around 76% occurring once and the leading ten covering over 5%. Concerning this clone itself: The antigen is undetermined.

The CDR3 contains 12 residues. Germline assignment: CDR1 MDHEN and CDR2 SYDVKM. Trimming stripped 7 bases from V and 6 bases from J, with 10 bases between. This chain links TRBV28 with TRBJ1-5; a possible D gene is TRBD1 (5 bases). The sequence came from a woman aged 45-59 years in good health and CMV-seropositive. Sequencing was performed on PBMCs. This CDR3 is CASTQAPQPQHF. The CDR3 DNA is TGTGCCAGCACACAGGCCCCTCAGCCCCAGCATTTT.